The entry below gives a single T cell receptor (beta chain) sequence along with its context. Its antigen is still unknown. MiXCR, run by TCRdb on the 5' RACE reads, gives a single entry per CDR3 protein. The sample has about 540,000 distinct CDR3 sequences, about 13% seen once. The data were taken from a study of CD8 T cells in ankylosing spondylitis. General study findings and limits: Seemingly distinctive of ankylosing spondylitis blood was a TCR beta motif formed by eight highly homologous variants.

V dropped 7 bases and J dropped 10; count of bases not matched to a gene: 7. Germline CDR1 reads ENHRY; CDR2 reads SYGVKD. The CDR3 extends over 12 amino acids. The sequencing input was blood, either unsorted or a sorted T cell fraction (not recorded which). The chain recombines TRBV10-3 with TRBJ1-2, with 9 bases that match TRBD1. This TCR was recovered from a male donor with ankylosing spondylitis. CDR3 in DNA: TGTGCCATCACCAACGGGACAGGGCTCTACACCTTC. Its protein product is CAITNGTGLYTF.